The clone carrying this T cell receptor beta chain was counted a few times. Regions amplified from RNA transcripts were the TCR beta CDR3 regions. Researchers ran a first-round RT-PCR on the TCR CDR3 using the HTBI primer set. One entry per CDR3 protein results from TCRdb running MiXCR on the multiplex PCR reads. The sample lists around 110,000 distinct CDR3 sequences; approximately 16% were seen once. This sample was taken from a study of T cells in Graves' hyperthyroidism and ophthalmopathy. An absence of ophthalmopathy progression within 18 months meant stable Graves' hyperthyroidism. This CDR3 comprises 13 residues. Between the trimmed V and J ends, which lost 5 bases and 8 bases, there was a span of 12 bases. Germline V lookup: CDR1 SEHNR, CDR2 FQNEAQ (reference sequence).

What was sequenced was blood. J is TRBJ1-4 and V is TRBV7-9; perhaps TRBD1 as D (5 bases). The receptor was derived from a woman between 50 and 59 years old with Graves' hyperthyroidism. The CDR3 DNA reads as TGTGCCAGCAGCCCGTCCGGGGCGGAAAAACTGTTTTTT. Translating it yields CASSPSGAEKLFF.